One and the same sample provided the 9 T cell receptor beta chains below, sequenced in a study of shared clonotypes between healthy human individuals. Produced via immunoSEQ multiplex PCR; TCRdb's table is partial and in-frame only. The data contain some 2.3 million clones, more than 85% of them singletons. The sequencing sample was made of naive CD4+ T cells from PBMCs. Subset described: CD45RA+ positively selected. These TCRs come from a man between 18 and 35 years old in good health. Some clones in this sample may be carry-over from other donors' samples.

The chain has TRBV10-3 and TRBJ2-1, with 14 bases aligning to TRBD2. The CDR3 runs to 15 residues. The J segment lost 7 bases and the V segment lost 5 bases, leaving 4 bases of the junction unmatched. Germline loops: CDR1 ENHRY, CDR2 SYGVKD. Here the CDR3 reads CAISRLAGGGNEQFF. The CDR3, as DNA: TGTGCCATCAGTAGACTAGCGGGAGGGGGAAATGAGCAGTTCTTC.

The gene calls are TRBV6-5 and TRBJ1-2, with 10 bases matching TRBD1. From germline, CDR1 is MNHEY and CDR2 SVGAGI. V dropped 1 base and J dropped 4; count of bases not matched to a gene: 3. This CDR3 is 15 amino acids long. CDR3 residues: CASSYLDRGTYGYTF. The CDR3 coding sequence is TGTGCCAGCAGTTACTTGGACAGGGGGACCTATGGCTACACCTTC.

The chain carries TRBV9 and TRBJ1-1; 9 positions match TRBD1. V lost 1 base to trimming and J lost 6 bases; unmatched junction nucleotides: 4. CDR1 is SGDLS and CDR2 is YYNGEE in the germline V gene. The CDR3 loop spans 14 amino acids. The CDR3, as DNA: TGTGCCAGCAGCGTAACCGGACAGGGGTCTGAAGCTTTCTTT. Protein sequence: CASSVTGQGSEAFF.

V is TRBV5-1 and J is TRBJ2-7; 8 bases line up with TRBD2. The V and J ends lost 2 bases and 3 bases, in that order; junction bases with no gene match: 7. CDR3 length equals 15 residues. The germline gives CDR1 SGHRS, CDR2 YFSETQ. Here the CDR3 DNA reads TGCGCCAGCAGCTTAGGACTAGCAACCGTCTACGAGCAGTACTTC. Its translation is CASSLGLATVYEQYF. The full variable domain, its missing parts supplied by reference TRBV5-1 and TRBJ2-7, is KAGVTQTPRYLIKTRGQQVTLSCSPISGHRSVSWYQQTPGQGLQFLFEYFSETQRNKGNFPGRFSGRQFSNSRSEMNVSTLELGDSALYLCASSLGLATVYEQYFGPGTRLTVT.

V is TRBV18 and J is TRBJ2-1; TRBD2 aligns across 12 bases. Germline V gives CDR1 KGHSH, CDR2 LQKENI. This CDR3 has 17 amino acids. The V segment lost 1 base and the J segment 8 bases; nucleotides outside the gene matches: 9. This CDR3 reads CASSPRLAGGPSDEQFF. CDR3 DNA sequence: TGTGCCAGCTCACCACGGCTAGCGGGAGGGCCTTCGGATGAGCAGTTCTTC.

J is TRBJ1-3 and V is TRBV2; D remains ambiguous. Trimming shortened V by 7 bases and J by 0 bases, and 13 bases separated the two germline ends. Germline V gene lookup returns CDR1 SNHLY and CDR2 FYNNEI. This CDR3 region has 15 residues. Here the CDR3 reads CASTLSTSSGNTIYF. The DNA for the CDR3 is TGTGCCAGCACCCTTTCGACAAGCTCTGGAAACACCATATATTTT.

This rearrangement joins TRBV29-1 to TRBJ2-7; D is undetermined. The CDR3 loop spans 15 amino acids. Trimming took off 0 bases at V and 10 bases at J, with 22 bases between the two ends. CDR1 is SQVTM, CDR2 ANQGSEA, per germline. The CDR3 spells CSVEDRRARVGYQYF. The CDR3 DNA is TGCAGCGTTGAAGATCGAAGGGCAAGGGTCGGATACCAGTACTTC.

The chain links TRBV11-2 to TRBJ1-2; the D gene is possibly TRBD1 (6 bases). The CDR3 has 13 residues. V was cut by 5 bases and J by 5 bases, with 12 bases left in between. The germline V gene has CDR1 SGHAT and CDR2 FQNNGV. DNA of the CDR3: TGTGCCAGCAGCAGGGGGACGGCTTATGGCTACACCTTC. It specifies CASSRGTAYGYTF.

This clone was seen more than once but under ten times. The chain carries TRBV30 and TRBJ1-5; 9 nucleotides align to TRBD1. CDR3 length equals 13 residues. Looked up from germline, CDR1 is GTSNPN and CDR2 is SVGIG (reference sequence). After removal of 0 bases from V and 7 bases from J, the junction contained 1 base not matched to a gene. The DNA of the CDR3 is TGTGCCTGGAGTGTGGACAGGGGCCAGCCCCAGCATTTT. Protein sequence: CAWSVDRGQPQHF. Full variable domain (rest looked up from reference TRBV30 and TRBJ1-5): SQTIHQWPATLVQPVGSPLSLECTVEGTSNPNLYWYRQAAGRGLQLLFYSVGIGQISSEVPQNLSASRPQDRQFILSSKKLLLSDSGFYLCAWSVDRGQPQHFGDGTRLSIL.